The 22 T cell receptor beta chains below come from one sample, sequenced in a study of CD8 T cells in Susac syndrome. The RNA, roughly 0.45 to 1 ug, was put through reverse transcription using random hexamers. TCRdb passed the immunoSEQ multiplex PCR reads through MiXCR, listing each CDR3 protein once. The profile shows about 300,000 distinct CDR3 sequences, around 92% of them singletons. The sequencing input was CD4+ T cells from PBMCs. The origin of the receptors is a human donor with multiple sclerosis.

The chain links TRBV27 to TRBJ2-1; TRBD1 agrees at 8 bases. Per germline, CDR1 MNHEY and CDR2 SMNVEV (reference sequence). V was clipped by 5 bases and J by 0 bases; unmatched bases: 9. The CDR3 covers 17 residues. CDR3 bases: TGTGCCAGCAGTCTCCAGAGGACAGGGCACTCCTACAATGAGCAGTTCTTC. Translated: CASSLQRTGHSYNEQFF.

This chain joins TRBV6-2 or TRBV6-3 and TRBJ2-7; 8 nucleotides agree with TRBD1. J lost 2 bases, V lost 6 bases, and 9 bases had no gene match. CDR1 MNHEY and CDR2 SVGEGT come from the germline V gene. This CDR3 is built from 15 residues. The CDR3 bases are TGTGCCAGCAGCCGCCCGGGACAGGCCGCCTACGAGCAGTACTTC. Translating gives CASSRPGQAAYEQYF.

The chain links TRBV23-1 to TRBJ2-7; D possibly uses TRBD1 or TRBD2 (5 bases each). TRBV23-1 is marked as an open reading frame, function uncertain. V was cut by 4 bases and J by 5 bases, with 12 bases left in between. This CDR3 comprises 13 residues. The CDR3 bases are TGCGCCAGCAGTCGGGGGACCAACCACGAGCAGTACTTC. Translation gives CASSRGTNHEQYF.

The CDR3 region is CASSTDRANTEAFF. Here the CDR3 DNA reads TGTGCCAGCAGCACGGACAGGGCAAACACTGAAGCTTTCTTT. V and J are TRBV12-3 or TRBV12-4 and TRBJ1-1; 8 bases fit TRBD1. The junction had 5 bases not matched to a gene; V was cut back by 6 bases and J by 2 bases. This CDR3 contains 14 residues.

V usage is TRBV20-1 and J usage is TRBJ2-3, with 9 bases identical to TRBD2. Per germline, CDR1 DFQATT and CDR2 SNEGSKA (reference sequence). V was pared by 3 bases and J by 2 bases, with 3 bases of the junction left unmatched. This CDR3 region has 14 residues. DNA of the CDR3: TGCAGTGCTAGTGGCGGGGGGGCCACAGATACGCAGTATTTT. Protein product: CSASGGGATDTQYF.

This chain links TRBV9 with TRBJ2-1, with D possibly TRBD1 on 6 matching bases. The CDR3 is made up of 12 amino acids. CDR1 and CDR2 from the germline V gene are SGDLS and YYNGEE. The germline V and J ends were trimmed by 7 bases and 10 bases, with 15 bases remaining between them. The CDR3 is CASSRGNREQFF. DNA for the CDR3: TGTGCCAGCTCTAGGGGGAATAGGGAGCAGTTCTTC. The entire variable domain, with the rest obtained from reference TRBV9 and TRBJ2-1, is as follows: DSGVTQTPKHLITATGQRVTLRCSPRSGDLSVYWYQQSLDQGLQFLIQYYNGEERAKGNILERFSAQQFPDLHSELNLSSLELGDSALYFCASSRGNREQFFGPGTRLTVL.

This chain connects TRBV6-5 to TRBJ2-1; tentatively, D is TRBD2 (5 bases). The CDR3 totals 14 residues. V was shortened by 0 bases and J by 9 bases, with 12 bases between the two germline ends. Germline CDR1 reads MNHEY; CDR2 reads SVGAGI. CDR3 nucleotides: TGTGCCAGCAGTTACTCTGGAGGACTGAGTGAGCAGTTCTTC. Its protein product is CASSYSGGLSEQFF.

The CDR3 DNA sequence: TGCAGCGTTGAACCGGCGGGGGAGACCTACAATGAGCAGTTCTTC. The encoded protein is CSVEPAGETYNEQFF. V gene TRBV29-1 combines with J gene TRBJ2-1; 7 positions match TRBD2. Germline V gene data show CDR1 as SQVTM and CDR2 as ANQGSEA. The length of the CDR3 is 15 residues. The V segment lost 2 bases and the J segment 2 bases; nucleotides outside the gene matches: 6.

The rearrangement links TRBV14 to TRBJ2-1; D is uncertain. V gave up 1 base and J gave up 3 bases, with 10 bases separating them. Germline V CDR1 and CDR2: SGHDN, FVKESK. The CDR3 covers 15 residues. This CDR3 reads CASSQGRTFYNEQFF. Here the CDR3 DNA reads TGTGCCAGCAGCCAAGGGCGGACCTTCTACAATGAGCAGTTCTTC.

The chain combines TRBV7-2 with TRBJ1-1, with D hard to call. Germline V CDR1 and CDR2: SGHTA, FQGNSA. The germline V and J ends were trimmed by 5 bases and 11 bases, with 18 bases remaining between them. The CDR3 contains 13 residues. The CDR3 loop reads CASSLTPGSQAFF. As DNA, the CDR3 is TGTGCCAGCAGCCTCACACCAGGCTCTCAGGCTTTCTTT.

J is TRBJ2-2 and V is TRBV11-2; perhaps TRBD1 as D (5 bases). The germline V and J ends were trimmed by 6 bases and 9 bases, with 23 bases remaining between them. This CDR3 is built from 16 residues. Germline CDR1 SGHAT, CDR2 FQNNGV. The CDR3 bases are TGTGCCAGCAGGGCTCCACGCAGGGTTGATTTAAGGGAGCTGTTTTTT. The encoded protein is CASRAPRRVDLRELFF.

The count of this clonotype is one. The rearrangement uses TRBV18 and TRBJ2-5, with D possibly TRBD2 on 6 matching bases. Germline CDR1 reads KGHSH; CDR2 reads LQKENI. Trimming pared 11 bases from V and 5 bases from J, leaving 18 bases between. The CDR3 extends over 13 amino acids. The CDR3 spells CAGARDSWETQYF. CDR3 DNA sequence: TGTGCCGGAGCCCGGGACTCGTGGGAGACCCAGTACTTC.

The chain combines TRBV3-1 with TRBJ1-2; D remains unclear. Per the germline V gene, CDR1 is LGHDT and CDR2 is YNNKEL (reference sequence). The CDR3 has 16 residues. V gave up 5 bases and J gave up 8 bases, with 24 bases separating them. The CDR3 here is CASSKRAGMASGGYTF. In nucleotides, the CDR3 is TGTGCCAGCAGCAAGAGGGCCGGGATGGCCTCGGGAGGCTACACCTTC.

V and J are TRBV19 and TRBJ2-5, with D perhaps TRBD2 (6 bases). V was cut by 5 bases and J by 1 base, with 11 bases left in between. This CDR3 is built from 14 residues. Germline CDR1 LNHDA, CDR2 SQIVND (reference sequence). CDR3 loop: CASSGVAVQETQYF. CDR3 DNA: TGTGCCAGTAGTGGGGTAGCGGTCCAAGAGACCCAGTACTTC.

The chain combines TRBV2 with TRBJ2-1; maybe TRBD2 (6 bases). CDR3 length: 17 residues. The germline V and J ends were trimmed by 6 bases and 0 bases, with 18 bases remaining between them. CDR1 SNHLY and CDR2 FYNNEI come from the germline V gene. CDR3: CASRPPLGRSSYNEQFF. CDR3 DNA: TGTGCCAGCAGACCCCCCTTGGGGAGGAGCTCCTACAATGAGCAGTTCTTC.

V is TRBV6-2 or TRBV6-3 and J is TRBJ1-2, with 7 bases lining up with TRBD1. V dropped 7 bases and J dropped 5; count of bases not matched to a gene: 7. Germline V lookup: CDR1 MNHEY, CDR2 SVGEGT. This CDR3 comprises 13 residues. This CDR3 is CASNSQGVYGYTF. CDR3 DNA sequence: TGTGCCAGCAACTCCCAGGGGGTGTATGGCTACACCTTC.

The chain has TRBV6-1 and TRBJ2-1, with D possibly matching TRBD1 (5 bases). Germline CDR1 reads MNHNS; CDR2 reads SASEGT. Trimming took off 4 bases at V and 5 bases at J, with 15 bases between the two ends. CDR3 length: 15 residues. In nucleotides, the CDR3 is TGTGCCAGCAGTGTGGACCTAAGGGGTCACAATGAGCAGTTCTTC. Protein: CASSVDLRGHNEQFF.

V usage is TRBV20-1 and J usage is TRBJ2-5, with D possibly TRBD2 on 6 matching bases. Trimming shortened V by 5 bases and J by 5 bases, and 21 bases separated the two germline ends. This CDR3 has 15 residues. CDR1 is DFQATT, CDR2 SNEGSKA, per germline (reference sequence). In DNA form, the CDR3 reads TGCAGTGCTGAGGCCCCGGGGGTCTCGGGGGAGACCCAGTACTTC. Its protein is CSAEAPGVSGETQYF.

J is TRBJ2-5 and V is TRBV19; TRBD2 agrees at 11 bases. The V and J ends lost 6 bases and 1 base, in that order; junction bases with no gene match: 13. The CDR3 is made up of 18 amino acids. Germline lookup yields CDR1 LNHDA and CDR2 SQIVND (reference sequence). The CDR3 sequence is CASSRGLAEASVQETQYF. CDR3 nucleotides: TGTGCCAGTAGCCGGGGACTAGCGGAGGCCTCTGTCCAAGAGACCCAGTACTTC.

This clonotype was seen just once. The genes are TRBV5-1 and TRBJ2-7; D not resolved. The V end lost 1 base, the J end lost 4 bases, and 12 bases lay between the germline ends. The germline gives CDR1 SGHRS, CDR2 YFSETQ. This CDR3 is built from 14 residues. The DNA for the CDR3 is TGCGCCAGCAGCTTGATCCAGAACCATTACGAGCAGTACTTC. Translated: CASSLIQNHYEQYF. Looking up the rest from reference TRBV5-1 and TRBJ2-7 gives the full variable domain: KAGVTQTPRYLIKTRGQQVTLSCSPISGHRSVSWYQQTPGQGLQFLFEYFSETQRNKGNFPGRFSGRQFSNSRSEMNVSTLELGDSALYLCASSLIQNHYEQYFGPGTRLTVT.

A single count supports this clonotype. The CDR3 coding sequence is TGTGCCAGCAGCACCCGGGACAGGGGGCATGGCTACACCTTC. It is translated as CASSTRDRGHGYTF. The gene calls are TRBV9 and TRBJ1-2; TRBD1 matches at 12 bases. This CDR3 spans 14 amino acids. The trim removed 4 bases at V and 6 bases at J, leaving 4 bases unmatched. From germline, CDR1 is SGDLS and CDR2 YYNGEE.

The chain carries TRBV12-3 or TRBV12-4 and TRBJ2-5, with 10 bases lining up with TRBD2. V was pared by 0 bases and J by 5 bases, with 3 bases of the junction left unmatched. The CDR3 length is 15 residues. The CDR3 nucleotides read TGTGCCAGCAGTTTAGCCAGCGGGGGGGCCGAGACCCAGTACTTC. It codes for CASSLASGGAETQYF.